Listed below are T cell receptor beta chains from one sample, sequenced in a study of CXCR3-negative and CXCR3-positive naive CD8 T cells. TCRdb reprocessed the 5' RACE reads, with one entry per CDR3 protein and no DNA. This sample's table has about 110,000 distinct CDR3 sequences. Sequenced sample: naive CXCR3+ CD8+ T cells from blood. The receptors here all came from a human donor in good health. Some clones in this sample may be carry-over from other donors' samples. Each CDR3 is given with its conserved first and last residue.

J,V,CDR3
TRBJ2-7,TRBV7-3,CASSPTGPLAAYEQYF
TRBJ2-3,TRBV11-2,CASSLSGGITDTQYF
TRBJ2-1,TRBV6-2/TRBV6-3,CATGLNGVNEQFF
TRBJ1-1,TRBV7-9,CASSPDPEAFF
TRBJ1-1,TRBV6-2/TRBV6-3,CASTAGYTEAFF
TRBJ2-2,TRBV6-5,CASSYYGGEVDGELFF
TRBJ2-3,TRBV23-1,CASLRTPGVRTDTQYF
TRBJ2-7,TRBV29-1,CSVLAGGYEQYF
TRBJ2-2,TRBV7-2,CATDYSGTGELFF
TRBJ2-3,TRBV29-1,CSAKLIRGSTDTQYF
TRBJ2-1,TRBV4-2,CASSPLLAGGSNEQFF
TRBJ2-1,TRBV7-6,CASSFELAGGYNEQFF
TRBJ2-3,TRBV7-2,CASSLFSRPGLESTDTQYF
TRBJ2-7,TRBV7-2,CASSLGAGGYEQYF
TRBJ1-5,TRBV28,CASSFRLGGNQPQHF
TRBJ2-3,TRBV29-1,CSVVPGLAGEDTQYF
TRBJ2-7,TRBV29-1,CSVRGPSSYEQYF
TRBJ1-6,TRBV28,CASNGHLNIGSLHF
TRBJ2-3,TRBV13,CASSLRDRGPLDTQYF
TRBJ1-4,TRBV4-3,CASSQDVGGGVEKLFF
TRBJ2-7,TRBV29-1,CSVAPPGQGAYEQYF
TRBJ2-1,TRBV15,CATSYDREVYNEQFF
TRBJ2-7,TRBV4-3,CASSQDAGTGAHEQYF
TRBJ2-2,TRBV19,CASTQGQTNTGELFF
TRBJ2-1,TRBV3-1,CASSQVPDNEQFF
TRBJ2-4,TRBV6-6,CASRSGTGGGKNIQYF
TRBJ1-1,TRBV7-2,CASSLGSPEAFF
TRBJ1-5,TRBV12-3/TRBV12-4,CASSPQNWPDQPQHF
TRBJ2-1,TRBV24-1,CATSDLNTKATYNEQFF
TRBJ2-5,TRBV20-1,CSALSPRLAGEETQYF
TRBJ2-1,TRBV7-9,CASSPERQGLDNEQFF
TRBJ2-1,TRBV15,CAASPVISYNEQFF
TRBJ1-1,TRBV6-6,CASSSMGWGTEAFF
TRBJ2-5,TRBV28,CASSLPTGYEETQYF
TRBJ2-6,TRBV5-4,CASSPGVHPSGANVLTF
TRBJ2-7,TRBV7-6,CASSGTNSYEQYF
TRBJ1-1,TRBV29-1,CSTRDGAETGRGTEAFF
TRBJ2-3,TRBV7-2,CASSQIAGAVDTQYF
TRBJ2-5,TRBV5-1,CASNLRDRVSETQYF
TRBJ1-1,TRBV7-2,CASSFTGLTEAFF
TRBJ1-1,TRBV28,CASSSPPRGRWNTEAFF
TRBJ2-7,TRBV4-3,CVSSQSWGSSYEQYF
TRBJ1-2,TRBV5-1,CASSFSQGDGYTF
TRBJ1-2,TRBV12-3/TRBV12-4,CASSTRRDPANFNYGYTF